This TCR beta chain was captured in a study of T cells in Graves' hyperthyroidism and ophthalmopathy. This clonotype has a count of ten or more. Its antigen is undetermined. Amplified TCR beta CDR3 regions came from RNA transcripts. TCR CDR3 underwent first-round RT-PCR with the HTBI primer set. In TCRdb, the multiplex PCR reads were re-called with MiXCR into one record per CDR3 protein. The sample has roughly 570,000 distinct CDR3 sequences, approximately 44% seen once. Study-wide findings and caveats: Blood also contained most expanded thyroid clonotypes above 0.001.

Stable disease denoted Graves' hyperthyroidism without ophthalmopathy progression within 18 months. These patients, aged 18 to 65, had recently diagnosed hyperthyroidism lasting under 2 months. The V and J ends lost 2 bases and 8 bases, in that order; junction bases with no gene match: 15. The CDR3 is 17 amino acids. Germline V gene lookup returns CDR1 ENHRY and CDR2 SYGVKD. This receptor was identified in a woman between 18 and 30 years old with Graves' hyperthyroidism. The chain has TRBV10-3 and TRBJ2-5; the match to TRBD2 covers 9 bases. Sequencing used peripheral blood or thyroid tissue (not recorded which). The CDR3, as DNA: TGTGCCATCAGTGAGGAGGCGGCTAGCGGGGCCGAAGGCACCCAGTACTTC. Translated: CAISEEAASGAEGTQYF.